Listed below are T cell receptor beta chains from one sample, sequenced in a study of T cell responses to AZD1222 COVID-19 vaccine. Assay used: immunoSEQ multiplex PCR; TCRdb lists only in-frame clones, some missing. This table holds 100,000 to 120,000 clones, 88% found once. This material consisted of peripheral blood, taken on day 0 of AZD1222 vaccination. The source of these receptors is an adult in good health. CDR3s include the opening cysteine and the closing phenylalanine or tryptophan. The D gene is left open where the match is weak. Clone sizes are given selectively: once, few, many, or a class where the clone is expanded.

CDR3 protein: CASSSQGWGSNTEAFF
CDR3 DNA: TGTGCCAGCAGCTCCCAGGGTTGGGGGTCGAACACTGAAGCTTTCTTT
clone size: few
D gene: -
J gene: TRBJ1-1
V gene: TRBV5-4

CDR3 protein: CASSSDWNEKLFF
CDR3 DNA: TGTGCCAGCAGCTCGGACTGGAATGAAAAACTGTTTTTT
clone size: -
D gene: -
J gene: TRBJ1-4
V gene: TRBV5-6

CDR3 protein: CASSLAAGQGRTGELFF
CDR3 DNA: TGTGCCAGCAGCTTGGCGGCGGGCCAGGGGAGGACCGGGGAGCTGTTTTTT
clone size: once
D gene: -
J gene: TRBJ2-2
V gene: TRBV5-4

CDR3 protein: CASSRWGGGQPQHF
CDR3 DNA: TGTGCCAGCAGTCGGTGGGGGGGAGGGCAGCCCCAGCATTTT
clone size: once
D gene: -
J gene: TRBJ1-5
V gene: TRBV27

CDR3 protein: CASSLAGQGWGQPQHF
CDR3 DNA: TGTGCCAGCAGCTTAGCGGGACAGGGGTGGGGTCAGCCCCAGCATTTT
clone size: -
D gene: TRBD1
J gene: TRBJ1-5
V gene: TRBV7-8

CDR3 protein: CASSPLSAALNYGYTF
CDR3 DNA: TGTGCCAGCAGCCCTCTAAGCGCCGCTCTTAACTATGGCTACACCTTC
clone size: -
D gene: -
J gene: TRBJ1-2
V gene: TRBV14

CDR3 protein: CARRREGSDYNSPLHF
CDR3 DNA: TGTGCCCGGAGGAGGGAGGGAAGCGACTATAATTCACCCCTCCACTTT
clone size: -
D gene: -
J gene: TRBJ1-6
V gene: TRBV30

CDR3 protein: CASSSGQGDLNEQFF
CDR3 DNA: TGCGCCAGCAGCTCAGGACAGGGCGACCTCAATGAGCAGTTCTTC
clone size: -
D gene: TRBD1
J gene: TRBJ2-1
V gene: TRBV5-1

CDR3 protein: CASSSPGLAGITQFF
CDR3 DNA: TGTGCCAGCAGCTCACCGGGACTAGCGGGCATAACGCAGTTCTTC
clone size: -
D gene: TRBD2
J gene: TRBJ2-1
V gene: TRBV11-3

CDR3 protein: CASSATGQLYEQYF
CDR3 DNA: TGTGCCAGCAGCGCAACGGGACAGCTCTACGAGCAGTACTTC
clone size: -
D gene: TRBD1
J gene: TRBJ2-7
V gene: TRBV9

CDR3 protein: CASFGGEAETQYF
CDR3 DNA: TGCGCCAGCTTCGGCGGGGAAGCGGAGACCCAGTACTTC
clone size: -
D gene: -
J gene: TRBJ2-5
V gene: TRBV5-1

CDR3 protein: CASSLGAGERFSYEQYF
CDR3 DNA: TGTGCCAGCAGCTTAGGGGCGGGTGAGAGGTTCTCCTACGAGCAGTACTTC
clone size: -
D gene: -
J gene: TRBJ2-7
V gene: TRBV7-6

CDR3 protein: CASSRADRPYEQYF
CDR3 DNA: TGTGCCAGCTCCCGGGCGGACAGACCATACGAGCAGTACTTC
clone size: -
D gene: -
J gene: TRBJ2-7
V gene: TRBV18

CDR3 protein: CASSQDLGLYGVTEAFF
CDR3 DNA: TGCGCCAGCAGCCAAGATCTCGGGCTTTACGGAGTCACTGAAGCTTTCTTT
clone size: -
D gene: -
J gene: TRBJ1-1
V gene: TRBV4-1

CDR3 protein: CASSLRGVNTEAFF
CDR3 DNA: TGTGCCAGCAGCTTGCGGGGTGTTAACACTGAAGCTTTCTTT
clone size: once
D gene: -
J gene: TRBJ1-1
V gene: TRBV5-6

CDR3 protein: CASSLTSGRHNEQFF
CDR3 DNA: TGTGCCAGCAGCCTGACTAGCGGGCGGCACAATGAGCAGTTCTTC
clone size: -
D gene: TRBD2
J gene: TRBJ2-1
V gene: TRBV7-2

CDR3 protein: CASSLGQGRGYTF
CDR3 DNA: TGTGCCAGCAGTTTGGGACAGGGTCGTGGCTACACCTTC
clone size: -
D gene: TRBD1
J gene: TRBJ1-2
V gene: TRBV28

CDR3 protein: CASSQARTVNSPLHF
CDR3 DNA: TGTGCCAGCAGCCAAGCCAGGACCGTGAATTCACCCCTCCACTTT
clone size: -
D gene: -
J gene: TRBJ1-6
V gene: TRBV14

CDR3 protein: CASSPLTSPYEQYF
CDR3 DNA: TGTGCCAGCAGCCCACTGACTAGTCCCTACGAGCAGTACTTC
clone size: -
D gene: -
J gene: TRBJ2-7
V gene: TRBV7-9